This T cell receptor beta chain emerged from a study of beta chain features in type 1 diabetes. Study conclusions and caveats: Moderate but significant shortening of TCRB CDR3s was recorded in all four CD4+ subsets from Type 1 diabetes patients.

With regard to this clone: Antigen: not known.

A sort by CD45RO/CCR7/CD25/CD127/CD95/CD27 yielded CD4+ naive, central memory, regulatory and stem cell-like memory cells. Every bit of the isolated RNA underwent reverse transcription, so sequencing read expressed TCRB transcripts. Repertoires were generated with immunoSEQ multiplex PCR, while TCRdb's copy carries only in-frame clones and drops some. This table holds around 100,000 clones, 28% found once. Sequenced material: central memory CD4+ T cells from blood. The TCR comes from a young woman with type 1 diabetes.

The CDR3 sequence: CASSTGENTEAFF. The CDR3 DNA reads TGTGCCAGCAGCACGGGGGAGAACACTGAAGCTTTCTTT. This chain links TRBV7-3 with TRBJ1-1; possible D gene TRBD1, 5 bases. Trimming cost V 5 bases and J 1 base, with 8 bases left between them. Per germline, CDR1 SGHTA and CDR2 FQGTGA. CDR3 length: 13 residues.